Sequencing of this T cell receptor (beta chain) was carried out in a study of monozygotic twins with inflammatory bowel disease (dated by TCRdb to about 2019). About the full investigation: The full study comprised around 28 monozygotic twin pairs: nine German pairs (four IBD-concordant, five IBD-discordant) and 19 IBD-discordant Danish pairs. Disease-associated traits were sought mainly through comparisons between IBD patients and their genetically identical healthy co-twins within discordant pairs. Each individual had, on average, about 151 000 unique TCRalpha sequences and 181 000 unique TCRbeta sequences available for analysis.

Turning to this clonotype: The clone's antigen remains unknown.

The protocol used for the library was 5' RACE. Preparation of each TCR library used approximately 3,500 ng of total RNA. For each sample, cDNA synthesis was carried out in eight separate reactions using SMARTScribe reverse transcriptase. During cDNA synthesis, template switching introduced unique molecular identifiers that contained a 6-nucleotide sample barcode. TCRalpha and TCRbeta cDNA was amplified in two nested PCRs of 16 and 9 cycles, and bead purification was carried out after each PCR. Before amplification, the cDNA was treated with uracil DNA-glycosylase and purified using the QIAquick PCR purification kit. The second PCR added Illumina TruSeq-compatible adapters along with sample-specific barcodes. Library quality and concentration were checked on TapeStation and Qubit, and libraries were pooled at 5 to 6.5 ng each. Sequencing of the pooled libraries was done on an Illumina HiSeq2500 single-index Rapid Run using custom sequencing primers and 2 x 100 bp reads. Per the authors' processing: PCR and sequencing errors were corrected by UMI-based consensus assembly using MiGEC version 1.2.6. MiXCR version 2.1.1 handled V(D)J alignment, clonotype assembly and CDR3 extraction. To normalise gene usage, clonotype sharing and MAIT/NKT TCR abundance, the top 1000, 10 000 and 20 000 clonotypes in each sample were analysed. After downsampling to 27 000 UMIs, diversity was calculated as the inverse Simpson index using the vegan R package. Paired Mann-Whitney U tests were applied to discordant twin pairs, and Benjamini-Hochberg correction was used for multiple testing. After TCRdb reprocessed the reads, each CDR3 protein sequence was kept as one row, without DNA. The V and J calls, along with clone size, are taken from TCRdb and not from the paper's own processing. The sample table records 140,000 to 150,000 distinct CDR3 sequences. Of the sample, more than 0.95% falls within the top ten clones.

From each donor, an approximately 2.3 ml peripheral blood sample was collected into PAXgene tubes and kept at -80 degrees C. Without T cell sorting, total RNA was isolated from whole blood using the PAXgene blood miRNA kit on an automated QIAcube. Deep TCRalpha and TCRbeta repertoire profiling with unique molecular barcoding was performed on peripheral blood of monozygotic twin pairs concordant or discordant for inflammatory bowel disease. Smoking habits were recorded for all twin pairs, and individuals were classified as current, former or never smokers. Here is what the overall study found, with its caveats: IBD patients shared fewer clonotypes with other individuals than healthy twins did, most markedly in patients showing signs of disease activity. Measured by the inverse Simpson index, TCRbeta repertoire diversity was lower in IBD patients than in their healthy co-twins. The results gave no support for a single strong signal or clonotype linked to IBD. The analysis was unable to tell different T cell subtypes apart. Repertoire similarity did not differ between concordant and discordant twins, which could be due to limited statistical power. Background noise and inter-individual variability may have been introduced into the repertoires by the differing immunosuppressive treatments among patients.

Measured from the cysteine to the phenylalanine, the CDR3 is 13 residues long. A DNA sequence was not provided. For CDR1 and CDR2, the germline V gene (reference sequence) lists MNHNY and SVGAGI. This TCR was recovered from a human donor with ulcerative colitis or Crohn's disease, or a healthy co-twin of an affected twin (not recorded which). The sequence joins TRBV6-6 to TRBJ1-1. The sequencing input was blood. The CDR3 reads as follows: CASSLRLDTEAFF.